The 19 T cell receptor beta chains listed next were all sequenced from one sample in a study of tumor-infiltrating lymphocytes in primary liver carcinoma. Investigators took RNA and DNA out together from about 19-30 mg of unsorted bulk tissue. Priming with a constant-region primer yielded TCR beta cDNA from about 450 ng total RNA. Three-round nested multiplex PCR performed with slightly modified ARM-PCR produced the TCR beta libraries. Researchers ran the first two PCR rounds for roughly 10 cycles each with TRBV1-TRBV30 forward primers and a C-beta reverse primer. TCRdb reanalysed the multiplex PCR reads using MiXCR and keeps one entry per CDR3 protein. The sample shows approximately 110,000 distinct CDR3 sequences, roughly 69% of them seen only once. The sequencing input was liver tumor tissue from sampling region 1. Specified subset: tumor region T1, superior pole. These receptor sequences come from a woman in her fifties or sixties with primary liver carcinoma and hepatitis B virus infection.

The chain employs TRBV29-1 and TRBJ2-3; no clear D. V dropped 3 bases and J dropped 1 base, with 5 bases sitting between them. The length of the CDR3 is 12 residues. The germline CDR1 and CDR2 sequences are SQVTM and ANQGSEA. CDR3 nucleotides: TGCAGCGTTGATTCCGGCACAGATACGCAGTATTTT. It yields the protein CSVDSGTDTQYF.

This clonotype was seen at least ten times. This chain links TRBV6-1 with TRBJ1-4; unclear D gene. Germline lookup yields CDR1 MNHNS and CDR2 SASEGT. Trimming took 6 bases from V and 0 from J, leaving 14 bases between them. The CDR3 has 16 residues. CDR3 in DNA: TGTGCCAGCAGGGAAAGTACAAGAGCAACTAATGAAAAACTGTTTTTT. It yields the protein CASRESTRATNEKLFF.

This clonotype was observed a few times. This may be a read error, as it is one base from a much larger clone. This chain uses TRBV29-1 with TRBJ2-4; possibly TRBD2 for D (6 bases). CDR1 is SQVTM and CDR2 is ANQGSEA in the germline V gene. The CDR3 totals 12 residues. V was pared by 4 bases and J by 9 bases, with 13 bases between. The CDR3 nucleotides read TGCAGCGTTGGCGGAGGGGATGGCATTCAGTACTTC. Encoded protein: CSVGGGDGIQYF.

Notes on this clonotype: Germline and junction disagree at one end, which may indicate a read error. The genes are TRBV29-1 and TRBJ2-7, with D unclear. CDR3 size: 13 residues. CDR1 SQVTM and CDR2 ANQGSEA come from the germline V gene. The CDR3 sequence is CTVEDLDGYEQYF. The CDR3 nucleotides are TGCACCGTTGAAGATCTTGACGGCTACGAGCAGTACTTC.

The chain carries TRBV29-1 and TRBJ2-7; D remains unclear. The CDR3 is made up of 15 amino acids. CDR1 and CDR2 from the germline V gene are SQVTM and ANQGSEA. Deletions cut 6 bases from V and 5 bases from J, with 23 bases between. This chain's CDR3 is CSVDSVGWKRNEQYF. Here the CDR3 DNA reads TGCAGCGTAGATTCCGTCGGCTGGAAAAGGAACGAGCAGTACTTC.

Turning to this clonotype: This could be a read error, since a much larger clone is one nucleotide away. The chain employs TRBV6-5 and TRBJ1-2; D uncertain. Germline CDR1 reads MNHEY; CDR2 reads SVGAGI. The CDR3 has 14 residues. V lost 6 bases to trimming and J lost 7 bases, with 18 bases between them. The CDR3 DNA reads as TGTGCCAGCAGCGACGAGACCCCGGGTGGTGGCTACACCTTC. It codes for CASSDETPGGGYTF.

Concerning this clonotype itself: A read error may explain this, as a much larger clone is one base away. The chain links TRBV10-3 to TRBJ1-2; D is undetermined. Germline values: CDR1 ENHRY, CDR2 SYGVKD. There are 14 residues in the CDR3. The CDR3 spells CAITEAGEDYGYTF. In DNA, the CDR3 is TGTGCCATCACTGAGGCAGGCGAAGACTATGGCTACACCTTC.

The V call is TRBV12-3 or TRBV12-4, the J call TRBJ2-6; the match to TRBD1 covers 7 bases. The CDR3 is 17 amino acids. V dropped 7 bases and J dropped 0; count of bases not matched to a gene: 9. The CDR3 nucleotides are TGTGCCAGCATTAGTAGACAGGGTAGCTCTGGGGCCAACGTCCTGACTTTC. Residues: CASISRQGSSGANVLTF.

In its sample, this clonotype was seen a few times. This sequence joins TRBV14 and TRBJ2-1; tentatively, D is TRBD1 (6 bases). V was shortened by 10 bases and J by 9 bases, with 19 bases between the two germline ends. The CDR3 totals 13 residues. The germline CDR1 and CDR2 sequences are SGHDN and FVKESK. The CDR3: CANSQRGTGEQFF. The CDR3 bases are TGTGCCAATAGCCAAAGGGGGACGGGTGAGCAGTTCTTC.

As concerns this clonotype: An end of the junction does not agree with germline; a read error may underlie this. Here the CDR3 DNA reads TGTGCCAGCAGTTTCGGACTAGGACGCAGAGATACGCAGTACTTT. This sequence encodes CASSFGLGRRDTQYF. V and J are TRBV11-2 and TRBJ2-3, with TRBD2 identical over 7 bases. Germline V CDR1 and CDR2: SGHAT, FQNNGV. The CDR3 length is 15 residues.

Turning to this clonotype: Relative to the germline gene, one junction end is altered; a read error may explain this. CDR3 sequence reads: CAWSRPETSGVAGKLFF. CDR3 bases: TGTGCCTGGAGTCGTCCCGAGACTAGCGGGGTCGCCGGGAAGCTGTTTTTT. The chain carries TRBV30 and TRBJ2-2; TRBD2 matches 11 bases. The CDR3 sequence is 17 residues long. Germline V gene sequence: CDR1 GTSNPN, CDR2 SVGIG (reference sequence).

As concerns this clonotype: Just one base apart from a much larger clone, this may be a read error. The chain has TRBV5-5 and TRBJ1-1; unclear D gene. Germline V gives CDR1 SGHKS, CDR2 YYEKEE (reference sequence). V shed 5 bases and J shed 7 bases, with 12 bases lying between them. There are 12 residues in the CDR3. The CDR3 DNA follows: TGTGCCAGCAGGCCCGGACGGATTGAAGCTTTCTTT. This gives the protein CASRPGRIEAFF.

This chain joins TRBV11-2 and TRBJ1-1; 8 bases are a match to TRBD1. Trimming cost V 3 bases and J 4 bases; bases outside gene matches: 1. From germline, CDR1 is SGHAT and CDR2 FQNNGV. The CDR3 loop spans 13 amino acids. The CDR3 DNA sequence: TGTGCCAGCAGCTTCACAGGGGGCACTGAAGCTTTCTTT. Protein product: CASSFTGGTEAFF.

This clonotype was seen more than once but under ten times. V gene TRBV5-4 combines with J gene TRBJ2-5; possible D gene TRBD2, 5 bases. The CDR3 is 13 residues long. Trimming cost V 0 bases and J 3 bases, with 6 bases left between them. In germline, CDR1 is SGHNT, CDR2 YYREEE (reference sequence). The CDR3 here is CASSLGAEETQYF. The CDR3 coding sequence is TGTGCCAGCAGCTTGGGAGCGGAAGAGACCCAGTACTTC.

In the case of this clonotype: This could be a read error, since a much larger clone is one nucleotide away. This chain links TRBV6-6 with TRBJ2-7; D might be TRBD2 (5 bases). The CDR3 contains 11 residues. From germline, CDR1 is MNHNY and CDR2 SVGAGI (reference sequence). For the CDR3, the DNA is TGTGCCAACAGCCCCGCATGGGAGCAATACTTC. It codes for CANSPAWEQYF.

This clonotype was seen many times. The gene calls are TRBV12-3 or TRBV12-4 and TRBJ1-1; D uncertain. V lost 5 bases and J lost 4, with 5 bases in between. This CDR3 comprises 11 residues. The CDR3 DNA follows: TGTGCCAGCAGTGGGATCACTGAAGCTTTCTTT. It translates to CASSGITEAFF.

Turning to this clonotype: Being one base from a much bigger clone, this may be a read error. This chain joins TRBV12-3 or TRBV12-4 and TRBJ1-1, with no clear D. Trimming stripped 7 bases from V and 12 bases from J, with 18 bases between. This CDR3 has 12 residues. CDR3 residues: CASKGGRAHPFF. The CDR3 DNA reads as TGTGCCAGCAAAGGAGGCCGGGCCCACCCTTTCTTT.

This clonotype was counted many times. The chain is built from TRBV29-1 and TRBJ2-1; 8 nucleotides align to TRBD2. V was clipped by 6 bases and J by 4 bases; unmatched bases: 8. CDR1 is SQVTM, CDR2 ANQGSEA, per germline. The CDR3 has 14 residues. CDR3 in DNA: TGCAGCGTCCCCCGACTAGCGTCGTACAATGAGCAGTTCTTC. It translates to CSVPRLASYNEQFF.

Of note for this clonotype: A much larger clone differs by one base, so this may be a read error. The CDR3 protein is CASDFQENTEAFF. For the CDR3, the DNA is TGTGCCAGCGATTTTCAGGAAAACACTGAAGCTTTCTTT. V gene TRBV6-1 combines with J gene TRBJ1-1; D gene uncertain. With 8 bases removed from V and 2 bases from J, the gap between germline ends came to 12 bases. The CDR3 covers 13 residues. The germline gives CDR1 MNHNS, CDR2 SASEGT.